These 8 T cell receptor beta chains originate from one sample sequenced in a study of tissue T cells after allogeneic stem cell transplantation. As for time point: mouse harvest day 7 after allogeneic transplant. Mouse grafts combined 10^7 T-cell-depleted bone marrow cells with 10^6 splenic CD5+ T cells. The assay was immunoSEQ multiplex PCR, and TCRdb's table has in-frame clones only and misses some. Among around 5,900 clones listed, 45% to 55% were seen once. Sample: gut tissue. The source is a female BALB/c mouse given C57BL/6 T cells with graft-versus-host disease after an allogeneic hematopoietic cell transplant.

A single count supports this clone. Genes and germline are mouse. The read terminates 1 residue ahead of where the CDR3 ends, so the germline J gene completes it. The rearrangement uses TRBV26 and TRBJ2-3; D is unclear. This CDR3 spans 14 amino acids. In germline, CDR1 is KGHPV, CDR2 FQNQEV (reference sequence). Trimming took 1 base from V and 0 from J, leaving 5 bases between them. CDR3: CASSLYGSAETLYF. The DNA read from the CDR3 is TGTGCCAGCAGTCTGTATGGTAGTGCAGAAACGCTGTAT.

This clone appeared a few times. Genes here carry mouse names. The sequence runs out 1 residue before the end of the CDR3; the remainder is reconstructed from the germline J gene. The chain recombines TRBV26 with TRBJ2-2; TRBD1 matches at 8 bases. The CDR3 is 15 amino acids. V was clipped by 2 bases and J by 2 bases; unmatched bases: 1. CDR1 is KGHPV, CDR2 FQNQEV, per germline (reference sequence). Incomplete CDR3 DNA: TGTGCCAGCAGTCTGCAGGGGGCGAACACCGGGCAGCTCTAC. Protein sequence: CASSLQGANTGQLY. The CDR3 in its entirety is CASSLQGANTGQLYF.

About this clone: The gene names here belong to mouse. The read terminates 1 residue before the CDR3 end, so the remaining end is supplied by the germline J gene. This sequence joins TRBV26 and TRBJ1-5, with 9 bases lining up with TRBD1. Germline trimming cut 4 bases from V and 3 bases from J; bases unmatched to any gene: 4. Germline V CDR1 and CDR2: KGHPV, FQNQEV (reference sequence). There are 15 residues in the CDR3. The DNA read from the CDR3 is TGTGCCAGCAGTCCCGGGACAGGGTCCAACCAGGCTCCGCTT. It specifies CASSPGTGSNQAPL. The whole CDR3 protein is CASSPGTGSNQAPLF. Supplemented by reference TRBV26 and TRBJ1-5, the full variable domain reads NSKVIQTPRYLVKGQGQKAKMRCIPEKGHPVVFWYQQNKNNEFKFLINFQNQEVLQQIDMTEKRFSAECPSNSPCSLEIQSSEAGDSALYLCASSPGTGSNQAPLFGEGTRLSVL.

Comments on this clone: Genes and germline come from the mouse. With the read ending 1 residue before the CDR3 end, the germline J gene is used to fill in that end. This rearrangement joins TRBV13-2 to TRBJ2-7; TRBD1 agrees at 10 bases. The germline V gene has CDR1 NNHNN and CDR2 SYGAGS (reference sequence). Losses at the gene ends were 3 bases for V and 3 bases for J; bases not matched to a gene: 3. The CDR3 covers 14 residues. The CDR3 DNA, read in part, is TGTGCCAGCGGTGTCGACAGGGGGCGCTATGAACAGTAC. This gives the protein CASGVDRGRYEQY. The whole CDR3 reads CASGVDRGRYEQYF.

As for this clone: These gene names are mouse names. CDR3 DNA, as far as it was read: TGTGCCAGCAGTGTACTGGGTCAAGACACCCAGTAC. Residues: CASSVLGQDTQY. The entire CDR3 sequence reads CASSVLGQDTQYF. The chain has TRBV26 and TRBJ2-5, with a possible D match to TRBD2 (6 bases). The CDR3 extends 1 residue past the end of the read, so its final part is completed from the germline J gene. Trimming took 5 bases from V and 3 from J, leaving 9 bases between them. This CDR3 contains 13 residues. CDR1 KGHPV and CDR2 FQNQEV come from the germline V gene (reference sequence). The full variable domain, in which reference TRBV26 and TRBJ2-5 provide the parts outside the CDR3, is NSKVIQTPRYLVKGQGQKAKMRCIPEKGHPVVFWYQQNKNNEFKFLINFQNQEVLQQIDMTEKRFSAECPSNSPCSLEIQSSEAGDSALYLCASSVLGQDTQYFGPGTRLLVL.

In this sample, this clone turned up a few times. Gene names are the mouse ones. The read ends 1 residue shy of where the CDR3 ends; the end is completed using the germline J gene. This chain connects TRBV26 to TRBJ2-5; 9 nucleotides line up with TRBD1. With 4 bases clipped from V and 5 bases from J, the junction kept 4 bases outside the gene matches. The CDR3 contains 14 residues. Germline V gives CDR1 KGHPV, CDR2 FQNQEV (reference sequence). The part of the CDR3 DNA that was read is TGTGCCAGCAGTCCTCCGGGACAGGGAGACACCCAGTAC. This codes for CASSPPGQGDTQY. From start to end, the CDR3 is CASSPPGQGDTQYF.

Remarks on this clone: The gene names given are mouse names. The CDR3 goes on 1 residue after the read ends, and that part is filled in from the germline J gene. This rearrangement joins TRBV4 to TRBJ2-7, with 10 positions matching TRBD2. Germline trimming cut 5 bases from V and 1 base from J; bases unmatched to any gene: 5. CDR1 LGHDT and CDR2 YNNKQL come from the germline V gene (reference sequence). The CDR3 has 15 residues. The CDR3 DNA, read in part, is TGTGCCAGCAGCCGGGACTGGGGCCCTTCCTATGAACAGTAC. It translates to CASSRDWGPSYEQY. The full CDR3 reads CASSRDWGPSYEQYF.

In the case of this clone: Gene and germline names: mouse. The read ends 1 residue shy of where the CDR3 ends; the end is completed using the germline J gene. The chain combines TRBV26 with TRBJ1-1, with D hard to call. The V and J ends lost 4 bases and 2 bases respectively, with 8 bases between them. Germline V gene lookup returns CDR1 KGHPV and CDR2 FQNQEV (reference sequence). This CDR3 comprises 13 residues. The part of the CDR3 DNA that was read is TGTGCCAGCAGTCCCCGTCATAACACAGAAGTCTTC. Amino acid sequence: CASSPRHNTEVF. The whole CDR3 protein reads CASSPRHNTEVFF.